This T cell receptor (beta chain) is drawn from a study of cytomegalovirus exposure and HLA in healthy donors. The study's findings and limits: Analyzed later, association rates of TCRs varied across HLA loci, with DRB1 most and HLA-C fewest. It was likely that a cluster of highly shared sequence variants was a sequencing artifact.

Those who donated were healthy bone marrow donors. Primers for the PCR totalled 60 Vbeta and 13 Jbeta. Produced via immunoSEQ multiplex PCR; TCRdb's table is partial and in-frame only. The table records 65,000 to 75,000 clones, 74% of them present only once. With regard to this clone: Antigen unknown.

Sequencing was carried out using PBMCs. The sequence derives from a woman in her sixties in good health and CMV-seropositive.

The CDR3 DNA follows: TGTGCCTGGAGTTTGGACAGACGCTCTGGAAACACCATATATTTT. As protein: CAWSLDRRSGNTIYF. V usage is TRBV30 and J usage is TRBJ1-3; D possibly corresponds to TRBD1 (6 bases). The germline V gene has CDR1 GTSNPN and CDR2 SVGIG (reference sequence). This CDR3 has 15 residues. V shed 2 bases and J shed 0 bases, with 11 bases lying between them.